This T cell receptor (beta chain) was found in a study of CD8+CD57+ T cells in acquired aplastic anemia. Study in general: Sorted CD4+ and CD8+ cells yielded DNA averaging around 3.2 ug. Notes on the study in general: Patients had fewer than 35 CD8+ CDR3 sequences in common with controls (the shared set).

The V segment lost 4 bases and the J segment 6 bases; nucleotides outside the gene matches: 5. This CDR3 has 13 amino acids. In germline, CDR1 is SGHTS, CDR2 YDEGEE. Of note for this clonotype: The target antigen is unknown.

The template for TCR beta VDJ and CDR3 sequence profiling was genomic DNA. Each CDR3 protein is one row after TCRdb ran MiXCR on the reads. This table has about 400,000 distinct CDR3 sequences, 65% to 80% appearing once. The chain couples TRBV5-8 to TRBJ1-2; 8 nucleotides match TRBD1. The receptor was derived from a human donor in good health, serving as a control. The sample consisted of sorted CD4+, CD8+, or CD8+CD57+ T cells (not recorded which) from PBMCs. The CDR3 DNA is TGTGCCAGCAGCCAGGACAGGGTGGATGGCTACACCTTC. Its translation: CASSQDRVDGYTF.